Listed below are T cell receptor beta chains from one sample, sequenced in a study of blood T cell repertoires in COVID-19. TCRdb's table, derived via immunoSEQ multiplex PCR, lists solely in-frame clones and lacks some. The sample yields roughly 8,500 clones, approximately 86% seen once. The sample comprised peripheral blood. All receptors derive from a human donor in a cohort sampled during active COVID-19. CDR3s include the opening cysteine and the closing phenylalanine or tryptophan. D genes are given only for firm matches. Some rows have no size entry. The others give once, few or many, or a class for an expanded clone.

j_call v_call clone_size d_call cdr3_aa cdr3_nt
TRBJ2-7 TRBV4-3 NA NA CASSATGGHYEQYF TGCGCCAGCAGTGCCACGGGGGGACACTACGAGCAGTACTTC
TRBJ2-7 TRBV2 NA TRBD2 CASRDGLAGTYEQYF TGTGCCAGCAGAGACGGACTAGCGGGAACCTACGAGCAGTACTTC
TRBJ2-7 TRBV21-1 NA NA CASSKRRWREEVFEQYF TGTGCCAGCAGCAAAAGGCGGTGGCGGGAGGAGGTCTTCGAGCAGTACTTC
TRBJ2-7 TRBV4-2 NA TRBD1 CASSQEGKGQAYEQYF TGTGCCAGCAGCCAAGAAGGGAAGGGACAGGCTTACGAGCAGTACTTC
TRBJ2-7 TRBV5-1 NA TRBD1 CASSRNRDRGYEQYF TGCGCCAGCAGCCGAAACCGGGACAGGGGCTACGAGCAGTACTTC
TRBJ1-3 TRBV6-5 NA TRBD1 CASSYTGQGSTIYF TGTGCCAGCAGTTACACGGGACAGGGGTCCACCATATATTTT
TRBJ2-7 TRBV4-1 NA NA CASSQVPDSSIYEQYF TGCGCCAGCAGCCAAGTCCCGGACAGTTCTATCTACGAGCAGTACTTC
TRBJ2-7 TRBV10-2 NA TRBD1 CASSDPGQEVDEQYF TGCGCCAGCAGTGACCCGGGACAGGAGGTGGACGAGCAGTACTTC
TRBJ2-1 TRBV3-1/TRBV3-2 NA NA CASSQDHPRELRFF TGTGCCAGCAGCCAAGATCACCCTCGGGAGTTGAGGTTCTTC
TRBJ1-6 TRBV5-1 NA NA CASSLVWGGISPLHF TGCGCCAGCAGCTTGGTATGGGGGGGGATTTCACCCCTCCACTTT
TRBJ2-7 TRBV6-5 NA TRBD1 CASRPRQGSSYEQYF TGTGCCAGCAGACCTAGACAGGGGAGCTCCTACGAGCAGTACTTC
TRBJ2-1 TRBV21-1 NA NA CASIIPGQPHEQFF TGTGCCAGCATCATCCCGGGACAGCCCCATGAGCAGTTCTTC
TRBJ2-7 TRBV5-1 NA TRBD2 CASSLGLAGADEQYF TGCGCCAGCAGCTTGGGACTAGCGGGAGCTGACGAGCAGTACTTC
TRBJ1-1 TRBV9 NA NA CASSVDTDTEAFF TGTGCCAGCAGCGTAGATACAGACACTGAAGCTTTCTTT
TRBJ2-1 TRBV6-5 NA TRBD1 CAILFRDRVYNEQFF TGTGCCATACTCTTCCGGGACAGAGTCTACAATGAGCAGTTCTTC
TRBJ2-2 TRBV4-1 NA NA CASRGQVNTGELFF TGCGCCAGCAGAGGACAAGTGAACACCGGGGAGCTGTTTTTT
TRBJ2-5 TRBV3-1/TRBV3-2 NA TRBD1 CASSPRTGEETQYF TGTGCCAGCAGCCCGAGGACAGGGGAAGAGACCCAGTACTTC
TRBJ1-4 TRBV9 NA NA CASSAYSATNEKLFF TGTGCCAGCAGCGCTTACAGTGCAACTAATGAAAAACTGTTTTTT
TRBJ2-7 TRBV9 NA NA CASSGGGEQYF TGTGCCAGCAGCGGAGGAGGCGAGCAGTACTTC
TRBJ2-1 TRBV28 NA TRBD2 CASSWERGNNNEQFF TGTGCCAGCAGTTGGGAGCGGGGGAACAACAATGAGCAGTTCTTC
TRBJ2-7 TRBV3-1/TRBV3-2 NA TRBD1 CASGTAGEQYF TGTGCCAGTGGGACAGCTGGCGAGCAGTACTTC
TRBJ2-7 TRBV6-5 NA TRBD1 CASSRSGTGVREQYF TGTGCCAGCAGTAGATCCGGGACAGGGGTGCGCGAGCAGTACTTC
TRBJ2-5 TRBV5-1 NA TRBD1 CASSFPPDRGDETQYF TGCGCCAGCAGCTTCCCGCCGGACAGGGGGGACGAGACCCAGTACTTC
TRBJ1-5 TRBV30 NA NA CAWSYFNNQPQHF TGTGCCTGGAGTTACTTCAATAATCAGCCCCAGCATTTT
TRBJ1-1 TRBV19 NA TRBD1 CASTRTGDATEAFF TGTGCCAGTACCAGAACAGGGGACGCCACTGAAGCTTTCTTT
TRBJ2-1 TRBV7-9 NA TRBD2 CAFSGREMRNEQFF TGTGCCTTTTCAGGGCGGGAGATGAGGAATGAGCAGTTCTTC
TRBJ2-5 TRBV7-9 NA TRBD2 CASSLGGRGATETQYF TGTGCCAGCAGCTTAGGTGGGCGGGGGGCGACGGAGACCCAGTACTTC
TRBJ2-1 TRBV5-4 NA TRBD2 CASSLGGGRGQFF TGTGCCAGCAGCTTGGGAGGAGGGAGGGGGCAGTTCTTC
TRBJ1-2 TRBV19 NA NA CASSIDGGVRGYTF TGTGCCAGTAGTATAGATGGAGGGGTTCGGGGCTACACCTTC
TRBJ1-5 TRBV28 NA NA CASSLGAVEHF TGTGCCAGCAGTTTAGGGGCAGTTGAGCATTTT
TRBJ2-7 TRBV4-3 medium-sized TRBD1 CASSYGQGAYEQYF TGCGCCAGCAGCTACGGACAGGGGGCTTACGAGCAGTACTTC
TRBJ2-6 TRBV2 NA TRBD2 CASKGLAGTGANVLTF TGTGCCAGTAAGGGACTAGCGGGAACTGGGGCCAACGTCCTGACTTTC
TRBJ2-7 TRBV6-1 NA TRBD2 CASSEALTSGSYEQYF TGTGCCAGCAGTGAAGCGTTGACTAGCGGGAGTTACGAGCAGTACTTC
TRBJ1-2 TRBV28 NA NA CTTGDEARGGGYTF TGTACAACTGGGGATGAGGCCCGGGGGGGTGGCTACACCTTC
TRBJ2-7 TRBV4-2 NA TRBD1 CASSPGQGAYEQYF TGTGCCAGCAGCCCTGGCCAGGGGGCTTACGAGCAGTACTTC
TRBJ1-2 TRBV9 NA TRBD1 CASSPRGRGDGYTF TGTGCCAGCAGCCCGAGGGGGCGCGGCGACGGCTACACCTTC
TRBJ2-1 TRBV27 NA NA CASSPGHPYNEQFF TGTGCCAGCAGTCCCGGACACCCCTACAATGAGCAGTTCTTC
TRBJ2-5 TRBV28 NA NA CASRGTLQETQYF TGTGCCAGCAGGGGGACTCTGCAAGAGACCCAGTACTTC
TRBJ1-3 TRBV25-1 NA NA CASSVPGLYSGNTIYF TGTGCCAGCAGTGTTCCAGGGCTCTACTCTGGAAACACCATATATTTT
TRBJ2-1 TRBV11-2 medium-sized TRBD1 CASSFLPGQGANEQFF TGTGCCAGCAGCTTTCTACCGGGACAGGGGGCCAATGAGCAGTTCTTC
TRBJ1-1 TRBV5-1 NA NA CASSLGGTGTTYPEAFF TGCGCCAGCAGCTTGGGTGGGACCGGGACTACCTATCCTGAAGCTTTCTTT
TRBJ2-7 TRBV6-6 NA TRBD1 CASSYTGAMQYEQYF TGTGCCAGCAGTTATACAGGGGCAATGCAATACGAGCAGTACTTC
TRBJ1-2 TRBV14 NA NA CASSQDLRENYGYTF TGTGCCAGCAGCCAAGATCTTAGGGAGAACTATGGCTACACCTTC
TRBJ2-7 TRBV9 NA NA CASSVLPGTYEQYF TGTGCCAGCAGCGTATTACCCGGGACCTACGAGCAGTACTTC
TRBJ2-2 TRBV5-4 NA NA CASSPGVDTGELFF TGTGCCAGCAGCCCCGGGGTAGACACCGGGGAGCTGTTTTTT
TRBJ2-7 TRBV19 NA NA CASSTTGLHEQYF TGTGCCAGTAGTACGACAGGTCTCCACGAGCAGTACTTC
TRBJ1-3 TRBV18 NA NA CASSFDRFSGNTIYF TGTGCCAGCTCATTTGACAGGTTCTCTGGAAACACCATATATTTT
TRBJ2-1 TRBV11-2 NA NA CASSFGPGENNEQFF NA
TRBJ2-1 TRBV5-1 NA TRBD2 CASSRRTSGMGADNEQFF TGCGCCAGCAGTAGACGGACTAGCGGGATGGGCGCCGACAATGAGCAGTTCTTC
TRBJ2-2 TRBV30 NA NA CAWNRATNTGELFF TGTGCCTGGAACAGGGCTACGAACACCGGGGAGCTGTTTTTT
TRBJ2-5 TRBV7-2 NA TRBD2 CASSIPGLQETQYF TGTGCCAGCAGCATACCGGGACTACAAGAGACCCAGTACTTC